These 10 T cell receptor beta chains share one sample of origin, sequenced in a study of long-term antiretroviral therapy in people with HIV. Version v3.0 of the immunoSEQ assay ran at survey level. Method: immunoSEQ multiplex PCR; TCRdb's copy keeps in-frame clones and lacks some. This table holds some 30,000 clones, over 75% found once. The material was unsorted PBMCs, obtained more than 5 years after starting antiretroviral therapy. The receptors here all came from a middle-aged woman with HIV.

J is TRBJ1-3 and V is TRBV10-3, with no clear D. The CDR3 consists of 16 residues. V lost 3 bases, J lost 1 base, and 13 bases lay in between. Germline V gene sequence: CDR1 ENHRY, CDR2 SYGVKD. The CDR3 sequence: CAISDLTGWSGNTIYF. The CDR3, as DNA: TGTGCCATCAGTGACCTTACTGGGTGGTCTGGAAACACCATATATTTT.

The rearrangement joins TRBV11-2 to TRBJ2-7; D unresolved. The V and J ends lost 5 bases and 9 bases respectively, with 11 bases between them. The CDR3 is 11 amino acids. Germline V gene lookup returns CDR1 SGHAT and CDR2 FQNNGV. In DNA, the CDR3 is TGTGCCAGCAGCGACCAACTCGCGCAGTACTTC. It translates to CASSDQLAQYF.

The chain has TRBV30 and TRBJ1-5; possible D gene TRBD1, 5 bases. CDR1 is GTSNPN, CDR2 SVGIG, per germline (reference sequence). The CDR3 covers 13 residues. The V end was cut by 1 base, the J end by 6 bases, with 10 bases between. CDR3 bases: TGTGCCTGGAGTGGGCAGGGTTCTCAGCCCCAGCATTTT. Translated, it gives CAWSGQGSQPQHF.

This chain uses TRBV7-2 with TRBJ1-1; the D gene is possibly TRBD1 (6 bases). The CDR3 runs to 13 residues. The V and J ends lost 5 bases and 1 base respectively, with 8 bases between them. From germline, CDR1 is SGHTA and CDR2 FQGNSA. The CDR3 loop is CASSPQGNTEAFF. The DNA of the CDR3 is TGTGCCAGCAGCCCACAGGGGAACACTGAAGCTTTCTTT.

This clone was seen a handful of times. The chain employs TRBV5-5 and TRBJ2-7, with unresolved D. The germline V and J ends were trimmed by 1 base and 5 bases, with 1 base remaining between them. Germline V gives CDR1 SGHKS, CDR2 YYEKEE (reference sequence). The CDR3 contains 10 residues. CDR3 protein: CASSLNEQYF. In DNA form, the CDR3 reads TGTGCCAGCAGCTTGAACGAGCAGTACTTC.

V and J are TRBV7-6 and TRBJ1-1; D is ambiguous. The V and J ends lost 5 bases and 4 bases respectively, with 11 bases between them. The CDR3 has 13 amino acids. Per the germline V gene, CDR1 is SGHVS and CDR2 is FNYEAQ. The CDR3 protein is CASSTRGVTEAFF. The CDR3 DNA sequence: TGTGCCAGCAGCACTCGCGGCGTCACTGAAGCTTTCTTT.

This clone was seen only once. The CDR3 loop is CASSPGVGKETQYF. The CDR3 DNA reads as TGCGCCAGCAGTCCGGGGGTGGGAAAAGAGACCCAGTACTTC. The chain is built from TRBV5-1 and TRBJ2-5; TRBD2 might be the D (6 bases). Trimming shortened V by 5 bases and J by 3 bases, and 14 bases separated the two germline ends. The CDR3 loop spans 14 amino acids. CDR1 and CDR2 from the germline V gene are SGHRS and YFSETQ.

The rearrangement joins TRBV4-3 to TRBJ2-1; 12 bases map to TRBD2. With V trimmed by 6 bases and J by 8 bases, 8 bases remained unmatched. Germline CDR1 reads LGHNA; CDR2 reads YSLEER. The CDR3 extends over 15 amino acids. The CDR3 DNA follows: TGCGCCAGCAGTCGCGCTAGCGGGGGGGCCTATGAGCAGTTCTTC. This encodes CASSRASGGAYEQFF.

The chain uses TRBV29-1 and TRBJ1-1; possibly TRBD1 for D (6 bases). The germline CDR1 and CDR2 sequences are SQVTM and ANQGSEA. This CDR3 is built from 16 residues. The V end was cut by 6 bases, the J end by 5 bases, with 25 bases between. This chain's CDR3 is CSVQTPTGAWKTEAFF. CDR3 in DNA: TGCAGCGTGCAGACTCCCACGGGGGCATGGAAAACTGAAGCTTTCTTT.

The CDR3 DNA reads as TGTGCCAGCAGTTACCCTGGAGGCGGAAAACTGTTTTTT. Protein sequence: CASSYPGGGKLFF. This chain links TRBV6-5 with TRBJ1-4; D unclear. V shed 2 bases and J shed 10 bases, with 11 bases lying between them. Germline V gene data show CDR1 as MNHEY and CDR2 as SVGAGI. The CDR3 has 13 residues.